The 32 T cell receptor beta chains presented below share a single source sample, sequenced in a study of beta chain features in type 1 diabetes. All of the isolated RNA was reverse transcribed, so expressed TCRB transcripts were sequenced. Sequenced by immunoSEQ multiplex PCR; TCRdb stores in-frame clones only, minus some. The sample carries some 240,000 clones, roughly a tenth recorded once. Material: central memory CD4+ T cells from blood. These receptors came from a man between 18 and 29 years old in good health.

CDR3 in amino acids: CAISESTSGSEQFF. Here the CDR3 DNA reads TGTGCCATCAGTGAGTCGACTAGCGGGAGTGAGCAGTTCTTC. The chain carries TRBV10-3 and TRBJ2-1, with 12 bases identical to TRBD2. CDR1 and CDR2 from the germline V gene are ENHRY and SYGVKD. The CDR3 is 14 amino acids. V shed 0 bases, J shed 9 bases, and the junction held 0 bases outside the gene matches.

In its sample, this clone was seen a few times. The CDR3 region is CASSMKLRGEQYF. DNA for the CDR3: TGTGCCAGTAGTATGAAACTCCGGGGCGAGCAGTACTTC. The rearrangement uses TRBV19 and TRBJ2-7; D might be TRBD2 (5 bases). Germline V gene lookup returns CDR1 LNHDA and CDR2 SQIVND (reference sequence). V lost 3 bases to trimming and J lost 6 bases, with 12 bases between them. This CDR3 is 13 amino acids long.

This chain links TRBV25-1 with TRBJ1-5; D is uncertain. Between the trimmed V and J ends, which lost 4 bases and 4 bases, there was a span of 8 bases. The V gene's germline CDR1 is MGHDK and CDR2 SYGVNS. CDR3 length: 13 residues. The CDR3 loop is CASSAGKNQPQHF. Here the CDR3 DNA reads TGTGCCAGCAGTGCCGGGAAAAATCAGCCCCAGCATTTT.

The rearrangement links TRBV4-1 to TRBJ1-4, with D perhaps matching TRBD1 (5 bases). Germline V gene data show CDR1 as MGHRA and CDR2 as YSYEKL. CDR3 length: 14 amino acids. V was trimmed by 4 bases and J by 4 bases, leaving 10 bases between them. CDR3 sequence: CASSPGRINEKLFF. CDR3 sequence (DNA): TGCGCCAGCAGCCCGGGACGGATTAATGAAAAACTGTTTTTT.

This clone occurred a few times. This clone may be a read error of a much larger clone one base away. The chain couples TRBV19 to TRBJ2-7, with a possible D match to TRBD2 (6 bases). The CDR3 runs to 13 residues. V gave up 6 bases and J gave up 2 bases, with 11 bases separating them. Germline V gene lookup returns CDR1 LNHDA and CDR2 SQIVND (reference sequence). The CDR3 region is CASRRDGPYEQYF. Here the CDR3 DNA reads TGTGCCAGTAGGCGGGATGGGCCCTACGAGCAGTACTTC.

This clone was detected only a few times. The chain links TRBV7-2 to TRBJ1-2; no clear D. Trimming removed 2 bases from V and 6 bases from J, with 7 bases in between. The CDR3 has 12 amino acids. In germline, CDR1 is SGHTA, CDR2 FQGNSA. The CDR3 reads CASSLMEHGYTF. CDR3 bases: TGTGCCAGCAGCTTAATGGAGCATGGCTACACCTTC.

This clone was seen only a few times. The gene calls are TRBV5-1 and TRBJ2-2; the match to TRBD1 covers 7 bases. Trimming at V came to 4 bases and at J to 5 bases, leaving 14 bases not matched to a gene. CDR3 size: 17 residues. Germline loops: CDR1 SGHRS, CDR2 YFSETQ. CDR3 residues: CASSPTNKDRRTGELFF. The CDR3 bases are TGCGCCAGCAGCCCAACGAATAAGGACAGGCGGACCGGGGAGCTGTTTTTT.

This clone was seen a few times. The chain recombines TRBV4-3 with TRBJ1-3; D gene uncertain. Trimming pared 0 bases from V and 6 bases from J, leaving 9 bases between. Germline CDR1 and CDR2: LGHNA and YSLEER. CDR3 length equals 14 residues. CDR3 region: CASSQDRTANTIYF. The CDR3 nucleotides read TGCGCCAGCAGCCAAGACAGGACGGCAAACACCATATATTTT.

The chain employs TRBV5-1 and TRBJ1-4; TRBD1 agrees at 10 bases. The V segment lost 2 bases and the J segment 8 bases; nucleotides outside the gene matches: 6. The V gene's germline CDR1 is SGHRS and CDR2 YFSETQ. The CDR3 totals 15 residues. CDR3 in amino acids: CASSFSGTGEEKLFF. The CDR3 DNA follows: TGCGCCAGCAGCTTCTCCGGGACAGGGGAAGAAAAACTGTTTTTT.

The chain joins TRBV19 to TRBJ2-7, with D hard to call. V lost 10 bases and J 5 bases, leaving 18 bases between the germline ends. CDR1 LNHDA and CDR2 SQIVND come from the germline V gene (reference sequence). The CDR3 loop spans 13 amino acids. The CDR3 DNA follows: TGTGCCACCCCAAAGGGCCAGGCGAACGAGCAGTACTTC. Its protein is CATPKGQANEQYF.

This clone was counted only a few times. The rearrangement links TRBV6-1 to TRBJ2-7; 7 bases match TRBD2. The CDR3 has 16 amino acids. V was pared by 1 base and J by 0 bases, with 6 bases of the junction left unmatched. Germline loops: CDR1 MNHNS, CDR2 SASEGT. The CDR3 is CASSEGWGGSSYEQYF. CDR3 DNA sequence: TGTGCCAGCAGTGAAGGGTGGGGCGGGAGCTCCTACGAGCAGTACTTC.

This sequence joins TRBV30 and TRBJ2-7, with a possible D match to TRBD1 (6 bases). Germline assignment: CDR1 GTSNPN and CDR2 SVGIG (reference sequence). V was clipped by 2 bases and J by 6 bases, with 14 bases between them. CDR3 length: 13 residues. The CDR3 protein is CAWSRWGRSEQYF. CDR3 coding DNA: TGTGCCTGGAGTCGCTGGGGGCGATCCGAGCAGTACTTC.

The chain links TRBV10-3 to TRBJ1-2; D unclear. Germline V lookup: CDR1 ENHRY, CDR2 SYGVKD. The V end was cut by 0 bases, the J end by 3 bases, with 2 bases between. The CDR3 extends over 12 amino acids. For the CDR3, the DNA is TGTGCCATCAGTGAGTCGGACTATGGCTACACCTTC. The encoded protein is CAISESDYGYTF.

In this sample, this clone turned up a few times. The chain couples TRBV5-4 to TRBJ2-6; D is perhaps TRBD2 (6 bases). V lost 0 bases to trimming and J lost 0 bases, with 10 bases between them. This CDR3 spans 17 amino acids. Germline CDR1 reads SGHNT; CDR2 reads YYREEE (reference sequence). The CDR3 DNA reads as TGTGCCAGCAGCTTGGCCAAGGGACTCTCTGGGGCCAACGTCCTGACTTTC. This sequence encodes CASSLAKGLSGANVLTF.

A few counts support this clone. This chain connects TRBV5-4 to TRBJ2-1; 14 bases match TRBD2. Germline CDR1 and CDR2: SGHNT and YYREEE (reference sequence). CDR3 length: 15 amino acids. Trimming took 2 bases from V and 10 from J; bases not matched to a gene: 5. The CDR3 reads CASSLGTSGSGEQFF. CDR3 bases: TGTGCCAGCAGCTTAGGGACTAGCGGGAGTGGAGAGCAGTTCTTC.

This rearrangement joins TRBV4-1 to TRBJ2-1; 10 positions match TRBD2. Per the germline V gene, CDR1 is MGHRA and CDR2 is YSYEKL. This CDR3 comprises 15 residues. The V and J ends lost 3 bases and 6 bases, in that order; junction bases with no gene match: 5. CDR3 in amino acids: CASSQPSGRGNEQFF. DNA for the CDR3: TGCGCCAGCAGCCAGCCTAGCGGGAGAGGCAATGAGCAGTTCTTC.

The chain has TRBV5-4 and TRBJ2-7; D is tentatively TRBD1 or TRBD2 (5 bases each). This CDR3 has 15 amino acids. V was shortened by 0 bases and J by 6 bases, with 16 bases between the two germline ends. The germline CDR1 and CDR2 sequences are SGHNT and YYREEE (reference sequence). The CDR3 loop is CASSLDSSRALEQYF. As DNA, the CDR3 is TGTGCCAGCAGCTTGGATTCTAGCAGGGCCCTCGAGCAGTACTTC.

The chain recombines TRBV6-5 with TRBJ1-1; tentative D call: TRBD1 (6 bases). Germline V gene data show CDR1 as MNHEY and CDR2 as SVGAGI. CDR3 length equals 15 residues. The ends were cut back, 0 bases at V and 4 bases at J, with 12 bases in the middle. Here the CDR3 DNA reads TGTGCCAGCAGTTACTCGGAGGGGGTTGGCACTGAAGCTTTCTTT. Its protein is CASSYSEGVGTEAFF.

The sample holds a few counts of this clone. This chain connects TRBV25-1 to TRBJ2-5; D remains unclear. V shed 1 base and J shed 5 bases, with 8 bases lying between them. Germline V CDR1 and CDR2: MGHDK, SYGVNS. The CDR3 consists of 13 residues. As DNA, the CDR3 is TGTGCCAGCAGTGAATTCCCCATGGAGACCCAGTACTTC. It specifies CASSEFPMETQYF.

The rearrangement uses TRBV7-8 and TRBJ2-3; 10 positions agree with TRBD2. This CDR3 spans 15 amino acids. V lost 5 bases, J lost 6 bases, and 8 bases stayed unmatched. Germline CDR1 reads SGHVS; CDR2 reads FQNEAQ. CDR3 in amino acids: CASSILAGDADTQYF. The CDR3 nucleotides read TGTGCCAGCAGCATCCTAGCGGGAGATGCTGATACGCAGTATTTT.

This clone has a handful of counts. DNA of the CDR3: TGTGCCAGCAGCCAAGGAATGCGGGAGGGAAAAGATACGCAGTATTTT. This encodes CASSQGMREGKDTQYF. The gene calls are TRBV4-2 and TRBJ2-3; 9 bases line up with TRBD2. Germline V gene lookup returns CDR1 LGHNA and CDR2 YNFKEQ. V trimming: 1 base; J trimming: 5 bases; junction bases outside the gene matches: 7. This CDR3 has 16 amino acids.

This clone came up a few times. This could be a read error, since a much larger clone is one nucleotide away. This rearrangement joins TRBV6-6 to TRBJ2-3, with 7 positions matching TRBD2. The CDR3 contains 14 residues. Per germline, CDR1 MNHNY and CDR2 SVGAGI (reference sequence). V trimming: 10 bases; J trimming: 0 bases; junction bases outside the gene matches: 7. The CDR3 here is CATGASGSTDTQYF. CDR3 in DNA: TGTGCCACCGGGGCTAGCGGTAGCACAGATACGCAGTATTTT.

This clone was seen a few times. The V call is TRBV2, the J call TRBJ1-2; D remains unclear. V gave up 7 bases and J gave up 4 bases, with 13 bases separating them. This CDR3 contains 13 residues. Germline V gene data show CDR1 as SNHLY and CDR2 as FYNNEI. In nucleotides, the CDR3 is TGTGCCAGCATCCCAGGAATCCTCTATGGCTACACCTTC. Translating it yields CASIPGILYGYTF.

This clone has ten or more counts. V usage is TRBV5-6 and J usage is TRBJ2-3; no clear D gene. The CDR3 has 13 residues. In germline, CDR1 is SGHDT, CDR2 YYEEEE. V gave up 0 bases and J gave up 4 bases, with 6 bases separating them. CDR3 nucleotides: TGTGCCAGCAGCTTGGATCGGGCAGATACGCAGTATTTT. Translated: CASSLDRADTQYF.

This chain connects TRBV2 to TRBJ2-1; D may be TRBD2 (6 bases). Looked up from germline, CDR1 is SNHLY and CDR2 is FYNNEI. This CDR3 is built from 13 residues. Trimming removed 3 bases from V and 10 bases from J, with 13 bases in between. The CDR3 here is CASSDPLAREQFF. The CDR3 nucleotides are TGTGCCAGCAGTGATCCCCTAGCGAGGGAGCAGTTCTTC.

The chain is built from TRBV2 and TRBJ2-7; D is possibly TRBD1 (5 bases). V lost 11 bases and J lost 3, with 17 bases in between. This CDR3 is 13 amino acids long. Germline V gene lookup returns CDR1 SNHLY and CDR2 FYNNEI. CDR3 protein: CAGSDTTLYEQYF. CDR3 nucleotides: TGTGCCGGCTCGGACACGACCCTCTACGAGCAGTACTTC. The whole variable domain, filled in from reference TRBV2 and TRBJ2-7, reads EPEVTQTPSHQVTQMGQEVILRCVPISNHLYFYWYRQILGQKVEFLVSFYNNEISEKSEIFDDQFSVERPDGSNFTLKIRSTKLEDSAMYFCAGSDTTLYEQYFGPGTRLTVT.

The chain joins TRBV11-2 to TRBJ2-7; 7 nucleotides align to TRBD1. The CDR3 runs 15 residues. The junction had 6 bases not matched to a gene; V was cut back by 0 bases and J by 4 bases. The germline gives CDR1 SGHAT, CDR2 FQNNGV. CDR3: CASSLDVTGLYEQYF. CDR3 bases: TGTGCCAGCAGCTTAGATGTGACAGGGTTGTACGAGCAGTACTTC.

This clone has just a few counts. This chain connects TRBV5-1 to TRBJ1-2; possible D gene TRBD1, 5 bases. The CDR3 is made up of 15 amino acids. CDR1 is SGHRS and CDR2 is YFSETQ in the germline V gene. V was shortened by 3 bases and J by 3 bases, with 15 bases between the two germline ends. The CDR3, as DNA: TGCGCCAGCAGCTGGGGAGTAGGGGTGGACTATGGCTACACCTTC. Its translation: CASSWGVGVDYGYTF.

The chain uses TRBV15 and TRBJ2-6; D unclear. The CDR3 contains 16 residues. V lost 1 base, J lost 2 bases, and 9 bases lay in between. Germline CDR1 is LNHNV and CDR2 is YYDKDF (reference sequence). CDR3 nucleotides: TGTGCCACCAGCAGAGGGCCCGCGGCTGGGGCCAACGTCCTGACTTTC. It is translated as CATSRGPAAGANVLTF.

The gene calls are TRBV5-1 and TRBJ2-1, with 7 positions matching TRBD2. CDR3 length: 16 amino acids. J lost 0 bases, V lost 0 bases, and 3 bases had no gene match. Germline CDR1 and CDR2: SGHRS and YFSETQ. The CDR3 sequence is CASSLGLAVSYNEQFF. DNA for the CDR3: TGCGCCAGCAGCTTGGGTCTAGCGGTCTCCTACAATGAGCAGTTCTTC.

Ten or more counts support this clone. Other DNA sequences in the same sample also yield this CDR3. The chain combines TRBV30 with TRBJ2-1, with 10 bases fitting TRBD2. Germline V lookup: CDR1 GTSNPN, CDR2 SVGIG (reference sequence). The CDR3 loop spans 15 amino acids. Trimming took 0 bases from V and 6 from J; bases not matched to a gene: 5. The CDR3 region has the DNA TGTGCCTGGAGTGTGAGCGGGAGGGCCGGCAATGAGCAGTTCTTC. Translating gives CAWSVSGRAGNEQFF.

This clone was seen more than once but under ten times. This same CDR3 is encoded by further DNA sequences in the sample. The V and J genes are TRBV5-1 and TRBJ1-5; D is unclear. The CDR3 has 15 residues. Germline loops: CDR1 SGHRS, CDR2 YFSETQ. The germline V and J ends were trimmed by 0 bases and 0 bases, with 7 bases remaining between them. CDR3 DNA sequence: TGCGCCAGCAGCTTGGAAGGGTATAGCAATCAGCCCCAGCATTTT. This gives the protein CASSLEGYSNQPQHF.